A selection of T cell receptor beta chains follows, all from one sample in a study of blood T cell repertoires in COVID-19. Some clones are missing from TCRdb's copy, which holds only in-frame ones; the method was immunoSEQ multiplex PCR. The table lists about 200,000 clones, approximately 87% of them singletons. The sequenced sample consisted of peripheral blood. All receptors come from a woman aged 50 to 60 with acute or convalescent COVID-19. Each CDR3 is given with its conserved first and last residue. D genes are given only for firm matches. Clone size is not always given. Where it is, it says once, few, many or a class for expanded clones.

clone size: once; V gene: TRBV11-2; J gene: TRBJ1-6; D gene: .; CDR3 protein: CASSPTIDPSPLHF; CDR3 DNA: TGTGCCAGCAGCCCGACAATAGATCCTTCACCCCTCCACTTT
clone size: .; V gene: TRBV7-9; J gene: TRBJ1-3; D gene: TRBD1; CDR3 protein: CASSLNRGRNTIYF; CDR3 DNA: TGTGCCAGCAGCTTAAACAGGGGTAGGAACACCATATATTTT
clone size: .; V gene: TRBV30; J gene: TRBJ1-2; D gene: TRBD1; CDR3 protein: CAEGDRGTYGYTF; CDR3 DNA: TGTGCCGAGGGGGACAGGGGGACCTATGGCTACACCTTC
clone size: few; V gene: TRBV3-1/TRBV3-2; J gene: TRBJ1-4; D gene: TRBD1; CDR3 protein: CASSQDQGTGANEKLFF; CDR3 DNA: TGTGCCAGCAGCCAAGATCAAGGGACAGGGGCTAATGAAAAACTGTTTTTT
clone size: .; V gene: TRBV6-6; J gene: TRBJ2-1; D gene: TRBD1; CDR3 protein: CASSYSEGADEQFF; CDR3 DNA: TGTGCCAGCAGTTACTCCGAGGGGGCGGATGAGCAGTTCTTC
clone size: .; V gene: TRBV21-1; J gene: TRBJ2-5; D gene: .; CDR3 protein: CASSKGEGGNETQYF; CDR3 DNA: TGTGCCAGCAGCAAAGGGGAGGGAGGGAACGAGACCCAGTACTTC
clone size: .; V gene: TRBV18; J gene: TRBJ1-4; D gene: TRBD1; CDR3 protein: CASSPTGTGDYLLFF; CDR3 DNA: TGTGCCAGCTCACCCACCGGGACAGGGGATTATTTACTGTTTTTT
clone size: .; V gene: TRBV6-2/TRBV6-3; J gene: TRBJ2-3; D gene: TRBD2; CDR3 protein: CASSYPSGGRSSGSVNTQYF; CDR3 DNA: TGTGCCAGCAGTTACCCATCCGGGGGTAGATCTAGCGGGAGTGTGAATACGCAGTATTTT
clone size: .; V gene: TRBV2; J gene: TRBJ1-2; D gene: TRBD1; CDR3 protein: CASSRDRGSYGYTF; CDR3 DNA: TGTGCCAGCAGTCGTGACAGGGGGAGCTATGGCTACACCTTC
clone size: .; V gene: TRBV13; J gene: TRBJ1-4; D gene: .; CDR3 protein: CASSLQGVTNEKLFF; CDR3 DNA: TGTGCCAGCAGCTTACAAGGGGTGACTAATGAAAAACTGTTTTTT
clone size: .; V gene: TRBV19; J gene: TRBJ2-1; D gene: TRBD2; CDR3 protein: CASRPLAGGPDEQFF; CDR3 DNA: TGTGCCAGTAGACCTCTAGCGGGGGGGCCGGATGAGCAGTTCTTC
clone size: .; V gene: TRBV7-2; J gene: TRBJ2-1; D gene: .; CDR3 protein: CASSLGGSGNEQFF; CDR3 DNA: TGTGCCAGCAGCTTAGGAGGTTCAGGGAATGAGCAGTTCTTC
clone size: once; V gene: TRBV6-2/TRBV6-3; J gene: TRBJ2-3; D gene: TRBD2; CDR3 protein: CASSLGLAGIPTQYF; CDR3 DNA: TGTGCCAGCAGTTTGGGACTAGCGGGAATCCCAACGCAGTATTTT
clone size: few; V gene: TRBV3-1/TRBV3-2; J gene: TRBJ2-3; D gene: TRBD2; CDR3 protein: CASSPQLAGGADTQYF; CDR3 DNA: TGTGCCAGCAGCCCCCAACTAGCGGGAGGAGCAGATACGCAGTATTTT
clone size: .; V gene: TRBV19; J gene: TRBJ2-2; D gene: .; CDR3 protein: CASSIDLRGRGELFF; CDR3 DNA: TGTGCCAGTAGTATAGATCTACGAGGGCGCGGGGAGCTGTTTTTT
clone size: .; V gene: TRBV20-1; J gene: TRBJ2-2; D gene: .; CDR3 protein: CSASGTNTGELFF; CDR3 DNA: TGCAGTGCTAGTGGAACTAACACCGGGGAGCTGTTTTTT
clone size: .; V gene: TRBV6-2/TRBV6-3; J gene: TRBJ1-5; D gene: .; CDR3 protein: CASSLNLQANQPQHF; CDR3 DNA: TGTGCCAGCAGTCTAAACCTACAGGCTAATCAGCCCCAGCATTTT
clone size: .; V gene: TRBV24-1; J gene: TRBJ2-1; D gene: TRBD2; CDR3 protein: CATSDSGTSLYNEQFF; CDR3 DNA: TGTGCCACCAGTGATTCTGGGACTAGCTTGTACAATGAGCAGTTCTTC
clone size: .; V gene: TRBV4-3; J gene: TRBJ2-1; D gene: TRBD1; CDR3 protein: CASSQDYSGGSYNEQFF; CDR3 DNA: TGCGCCAGCAGCCAAGATTACTCAGGGGGCTCCTACAATGAGCAGTTCTTC
clone size: .; V gene: TRBV19; J gene: TRBJ2-7; D gene: .; CDR3 protein: CASNKGHISYEQYF; CDR3 DNA: TGTGCCAGTAACAAGGGACACATCTCCTACGAGCAGTACTTC
clone size: .; V gene: TRBV12-3/TRBV12-4; J gene: TRBJ2-7; D gene: .; CDR3 protein: CASSRSSYEQYF; CDR3 DNA: TGTGCCAGCAGTAGGAGCTCCTACGAGCAGTACTTC
clone size: .; V gene: TRBV7-8; J gene: TRBJ1-1; D gene: .; CDR3 protein: CASSLGAGGTEAFF; CDR3 DNA: TGTGCCAGCAGCTTGGGGGCGGGGGGAACTGAAGCTTTCTTT
clone size: once; V gene: TRBV24-1; J gene: TRBJ1-2; D gene: .; CDR3 protein: CATSDPSTGYYGYTF; CDR3 DNA: TGTGCCACCAGTGATCCTTCTACAGGGTACTATGGCTACACCTTC
clone size: few; V gene: TRBV3-1/TRBV3-2; J gene: TRBJ1-1; D gene: .; CDR3 protein: CASSQSLNTEAFF; CDR3 DNA: TGTGCCAGCAGCCAGAGCCTTAACACTGAAGCTTTCTTT
clone size: .; V gene: TRBV3-1/TRBV3-2; J gene: TRBJ2-2; D gene: .; CDR3 protein: CASSQGTPSNTGELFF; CDR3 DNA: TGTGCCAGCAGCCAAGGGACACCTAGTAACACCGGGGAGCTGTTTTTT
clone size: .; V gene: TRBV3-1/TRBV3-2; J gene: TRBJ1-2; D gene: TRBD1; CDR3 protein: CASSQEIGGHGYTF; CDR3 DNA: TGTGCCAGCAGCCAAGAAATAGGGGGCCATGGCTACACCTTC
clone size: once; V gene: TRBV7-2; J gene: TRBJ2-7; D gene: TRBD2; CDR3 protein: CASSLGLAGINEQYF; CDR3 DNA: TGTGCCAGCAGCTTAGGACTAGCGGGAATCAACGAGCAGTACTTC
clone size: .; V gene: TRBV2; J gene: TRBJ2-7; D gene: .; CDR3 protein: CASIINSGAGEQYF; CDR3 DNA: TGTGCCAGCATTATAAATAGTGGGGCCGGCGAGCAGTACTTC
clone size: few; V gene: TRBV19; J gene: TRBJ1-2; D gene: TRBD1; CDR3 protein: CASSDGQGFVSYGYTF; CDR3 DNA: TGTGCCAGTAGTGACGGACAGGGGTTTGTGAGCTATGGCTACACCTTC
clone size: .; V gene: TRBV5-1; J gene: TRBJ2-3; D gene: TRBD2; CDR3 protein: CASSWGLAGYTDTQYF; CDR3 DNA: TGCGCCAGCAGTTGGGGACTAGCGGGGTACACAGATACGCAGTATTTT
clone size: .; V gene: TRBV19; J gene: TRBJ1-3; D gene: .; CDR3 protein: CASNNDRFSSGNTIYF; CDR3 DNA: TGTGCCAGTAACAATGACAGGTTCTCCTCTGGAAACACCATATATTTT
clone size: once; V gene: TRBV15; J gene: TRBJ2-5; D gene: TRBD1; CDR3 protein: CATSRGGTGPAGETQYF; CDR3 DNA: TGTGCCACCAGCAGAGGGGGGACAGGACCTGCGGGAGAGACCCAGTACTTC
clone size: few; V gene: TRBV5-1; J gene: TRBJ2-7; D gene: .; CDR3 protein: CASSTGTYYEQYF; CDR3 DNA: TGCGCCAGCAGCACGGGGACATACTACGAGCAGTACTTC
clone size: once; V gene: TRBV19; J gene: TRBJ2-7; D gene: TRBD1; CDR3 protein: CASKPGTGVNEQYF; CDR3 DNA: TGTGCCAGTAAACCCGGGACAGGCGTTAACGAGCAGTACTTC
clone size: .; V gene: TRBV3-1/TRBV3-2; J gene: TRBJ2-5; D gene: .; CDR3 protein: CASSQERETQYF; CDR3 DNA: TGTGCCAGCAGCCAAGAGAGGGAGACCCAGTACTTC
clone size: .; V gene: TRBV2; J gene: TRBJ2-7; D gene: .; CDR3 protein: CASRGLYEQYF; CDR3 DNA: TGTGCCAGCAGGGGACTCTACGAGCAGTACTTC
clone size: .; V gene: TRBV27; J gene: TRBJ1-4; D gene: TRBD1; CDR3 protein: CASSLFRTGTGFEKLFF; CDR3 DNA: TGTGCCAGCAGTTTATTTCGCACCGGGACAGGGTTTGAAAAACTGTTTTTT
clone size: .; V gene: TRBV25-1; J gene: TRBJ1-1; D gene: .; CDR3 protein: CASSALQAGTEAFF; CDR3 DNA: TGTGCCAGCAGTGCATTACAGGCGGGGACTGAAGCTTTCTTT
clone size: .; V gene: TRBV7-6; J gene: TRBJ2-5; D gene: TRBD2; CDR3 protein: CASSLSGGPSTQYF; CDR3 DNA: TGTGCCAGCAGCTTGTCGGGGGGGCCTTCGACCCAGTACTTC
clone size: .; V gene: TRBV5-1; J gene: TRBJ1-2; D gene: .; CDR3 protein: CASSLGGPQGSYGYTF; CDR3 DNA: TGCGCCAGCAGCTTGGGGGGGCCACAAGGGAGCTATGGCTACACCTTC
clone size: .; V gene: TRBV19; J gene: TRBJ1-2; D gene: .; CDR3 protein: CASRDSQNYGYTF; CDR3 DNA: TGTGCCAGTAGGGACAGCCAAAACTATGGCTACACCTTC
clone size: .; V gene: TRBV5-6; J gene: TRBJ1-5; D gene: TRBD1; CDR3 protein: CASSLDRGSNQPQHF; CDR3 DNA: TGTGCCAGCAGCCTGGACAGGGGGAGCAATCAGCCCCAGCATTTT
clone size: once; V gene: TRBV19; J gene: TRBJ2-2; D gene: .; CDR3 protein: CASSIRGATGELFF; CDR3 DNA: TGTGCCAGTAGTATACGCGGGGCCACCGGGGAGCTGTTTTTT
clone size: .; V gene: TRBV5-1; J gene: TRBJ2-4; D gene: TRBD1; CDR3 protein: CASSTGTGALLAKNIQYF; CDR3 DNA: TGCGCCAGCAGCACCGGGACAGGGGCCCTTTTAGCCAAAAACATTCAGTACTTC
clone size: .; V gene: TRBV28; J gene: TRBJ2-6; D gene: TRBD1; CDR3 protein: CASSFGQGAGGANVLTF; CDR3 DNA: TGTGCCAGCAGTTTCGGACAGGGGGCAGGTGGGGCCAACGTCCTGACTTTC
clone size: few; V gene: TRBV9; J gene: TRBJ2-5; D gene: TRBD2; CDR3 protein: CASSVDASGGRGETQYF; CDR3 DNA: TGTGCCAGCAGCGTAGATGCTAGCGGGGGGCGGGGAGAGACCCAGTACTTC